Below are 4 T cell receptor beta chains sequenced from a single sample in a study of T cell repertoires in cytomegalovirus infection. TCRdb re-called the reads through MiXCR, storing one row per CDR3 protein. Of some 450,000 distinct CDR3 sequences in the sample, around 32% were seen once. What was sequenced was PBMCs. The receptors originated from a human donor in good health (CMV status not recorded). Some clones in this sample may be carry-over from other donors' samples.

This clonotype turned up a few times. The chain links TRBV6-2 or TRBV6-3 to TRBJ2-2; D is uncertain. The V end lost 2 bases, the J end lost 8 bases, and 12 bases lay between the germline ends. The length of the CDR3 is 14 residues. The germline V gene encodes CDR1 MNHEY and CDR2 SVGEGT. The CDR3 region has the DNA TGTGCCAGCAGTTACCTTCCAGGTTCGGGGGAGCTGTTTTTT. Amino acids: CASSYLPGSGELFF.

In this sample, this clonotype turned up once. CDR3 nucleotide sequence: TGCGCCAGCAGCCCCGACCTACTAGGGGAGAAGTTCTTC. Its protein product is CASSPDLLGEKFF. This chain uses TRBV4-3 with TRBJ2-1; D possibly uses TRBD1 or TRBD2 (5 bases each). Between the trimmed V and J ends, which lost 4 bases and 14 bases, there was a span of 18 bases. The CDR3 consists of 13 residues. Germline CDR1 is LGHNA and CDR2 is YSLEER.

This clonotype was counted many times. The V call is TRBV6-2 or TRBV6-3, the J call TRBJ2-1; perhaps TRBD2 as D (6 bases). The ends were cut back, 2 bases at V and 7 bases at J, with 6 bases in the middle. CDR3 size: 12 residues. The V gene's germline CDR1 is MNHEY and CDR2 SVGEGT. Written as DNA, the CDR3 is TGTGCCAGCAGTTACGGGGGGAATGAGCAGTTCTTC. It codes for CASSYGGNEQFF.

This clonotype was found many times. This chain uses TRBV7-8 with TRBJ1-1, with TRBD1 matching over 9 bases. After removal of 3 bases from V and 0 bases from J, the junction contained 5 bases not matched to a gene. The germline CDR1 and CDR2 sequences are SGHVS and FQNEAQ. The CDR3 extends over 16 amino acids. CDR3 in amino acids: CASSFRDRELNTEAFF. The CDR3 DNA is TGTGCCAGCAGCTTCCGGGACAGGGAGTTGAACACTGAAGCTTTCTTT. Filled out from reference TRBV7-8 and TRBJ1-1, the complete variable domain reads GAGVSQSPRYKVAKRGQDVALRCDPISGHVSLFWYQQALGQGPEFLTYFQNEAQLDKSGLPSDRFFAERPEGSVSTLKIQRTQQEDSAVYLCASSFRDRELNTEAFFGQGTRLTVV.